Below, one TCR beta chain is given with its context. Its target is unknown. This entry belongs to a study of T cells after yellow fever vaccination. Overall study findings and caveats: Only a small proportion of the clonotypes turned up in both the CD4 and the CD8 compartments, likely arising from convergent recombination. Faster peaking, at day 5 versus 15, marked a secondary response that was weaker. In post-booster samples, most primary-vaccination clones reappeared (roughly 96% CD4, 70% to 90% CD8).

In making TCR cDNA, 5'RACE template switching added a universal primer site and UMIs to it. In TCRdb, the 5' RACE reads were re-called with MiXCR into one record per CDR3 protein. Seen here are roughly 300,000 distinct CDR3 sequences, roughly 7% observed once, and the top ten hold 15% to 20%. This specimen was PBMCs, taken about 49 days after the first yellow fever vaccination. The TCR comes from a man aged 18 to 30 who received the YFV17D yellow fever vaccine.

The CDR3 DNA reads TGTGCCAGCAGCTTCAACAGGGTAGAGACCCAGTACTTC. Encoded protein: CASSFNRVETQYF. V is TRBV7-2 and J is TRBJ2-5; D might be TRBD1 (6 bases). V lost 3 bases to trimming and J lost 4 bases, with 9 bases between them. CDR1 is SGHTA, CDR2 FQGNSA, per germline. This CDR3 is 13 amino acids long.